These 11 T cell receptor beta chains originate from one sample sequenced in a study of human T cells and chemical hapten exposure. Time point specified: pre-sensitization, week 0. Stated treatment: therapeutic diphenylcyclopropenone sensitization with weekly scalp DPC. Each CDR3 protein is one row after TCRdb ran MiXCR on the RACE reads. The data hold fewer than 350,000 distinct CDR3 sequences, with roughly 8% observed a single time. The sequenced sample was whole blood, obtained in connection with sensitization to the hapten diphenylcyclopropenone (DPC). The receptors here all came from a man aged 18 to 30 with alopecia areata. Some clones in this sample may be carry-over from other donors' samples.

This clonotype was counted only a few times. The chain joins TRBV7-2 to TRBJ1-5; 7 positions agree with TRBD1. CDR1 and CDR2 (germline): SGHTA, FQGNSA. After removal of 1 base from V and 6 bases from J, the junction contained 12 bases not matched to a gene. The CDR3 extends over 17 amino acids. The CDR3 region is CASSLGLSRGQVQPQHF. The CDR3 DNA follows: TGTGCCAGCAGCTTAGGCCTCTCGAGGGGGCAAGTTCAGCCCCAGCATTTT.

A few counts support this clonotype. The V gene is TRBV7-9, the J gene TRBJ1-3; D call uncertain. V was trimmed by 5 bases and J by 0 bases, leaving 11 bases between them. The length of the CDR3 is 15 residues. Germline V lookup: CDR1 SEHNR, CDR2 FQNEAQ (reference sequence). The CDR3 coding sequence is TGTGCCAGCAGCACAACCTCAGACTCTGGAAACACCATATATTTT. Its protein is CASSTTSDSGNTIYF. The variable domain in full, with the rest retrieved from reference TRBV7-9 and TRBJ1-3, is DTGVSQNPRHKITKRGQNVTFRCDPISEHNRLYWYRQTLGQGPEFLTYFQNEAQLEKSRLLSDRFSAERPKGSFSTLEIQRTEQGDSAMYLCASSTTSDSGNTIYFGEGSWLTVV.

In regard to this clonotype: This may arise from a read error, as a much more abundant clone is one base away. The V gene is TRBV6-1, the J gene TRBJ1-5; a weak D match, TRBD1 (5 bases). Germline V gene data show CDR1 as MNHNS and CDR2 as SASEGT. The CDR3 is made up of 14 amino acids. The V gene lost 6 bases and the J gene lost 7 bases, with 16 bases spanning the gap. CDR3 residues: CASRTGHPKQPQHF. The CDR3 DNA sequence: TGTGCCAGCAGAACCGGACATCCGAAACAGCCCCAGCATTTT.

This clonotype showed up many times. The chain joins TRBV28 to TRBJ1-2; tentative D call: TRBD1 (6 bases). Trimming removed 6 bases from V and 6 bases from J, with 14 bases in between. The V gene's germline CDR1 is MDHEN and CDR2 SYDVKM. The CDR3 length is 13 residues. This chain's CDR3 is CASRAPGADGYTF. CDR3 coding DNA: TGTGCCAGCAGAGCCCCAGGGGCAGATGGCTACACCTTC.

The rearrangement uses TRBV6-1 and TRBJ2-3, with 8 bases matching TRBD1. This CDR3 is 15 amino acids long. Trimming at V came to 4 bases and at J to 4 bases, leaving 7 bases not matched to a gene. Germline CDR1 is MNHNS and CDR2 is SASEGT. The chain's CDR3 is CASSARDRLPDTQYF. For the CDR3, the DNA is TGTGCCAGCAGTGCGCGGGACAGGCTTCCAGATACGCAGTATTTT.

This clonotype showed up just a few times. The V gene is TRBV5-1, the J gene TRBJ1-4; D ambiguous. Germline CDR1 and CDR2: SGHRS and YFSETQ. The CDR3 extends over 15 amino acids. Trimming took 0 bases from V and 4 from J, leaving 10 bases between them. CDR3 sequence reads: CASSLADPVNEKLFF. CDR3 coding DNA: TGCGCCAGCAGCTTGGCCGATCCCGTTAATGAAAAACTGTTTTTT.

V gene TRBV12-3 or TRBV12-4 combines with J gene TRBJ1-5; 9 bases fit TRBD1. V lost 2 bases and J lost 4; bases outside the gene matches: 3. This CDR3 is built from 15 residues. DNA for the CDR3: TGTGCCAGCAGTTTATGGGGACAGGGAAATCAGCCCCAGCATTTT. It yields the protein CASSLWGQGNQPQHF.

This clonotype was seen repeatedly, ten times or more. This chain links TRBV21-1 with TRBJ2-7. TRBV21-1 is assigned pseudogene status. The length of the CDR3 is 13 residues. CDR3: CASSKDCSYEQYV. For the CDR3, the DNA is TGTGCCAGCAGCAAAGACTGTTCCTACGAGCAGTACGTC.

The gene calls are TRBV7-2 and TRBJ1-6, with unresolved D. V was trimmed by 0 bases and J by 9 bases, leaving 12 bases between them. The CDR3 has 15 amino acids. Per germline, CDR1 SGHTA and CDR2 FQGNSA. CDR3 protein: CASSLASHVGSPLHF. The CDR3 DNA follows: TGTGCCAGCAGCTTAGCAAGTCACGTTGGTTCACCCCTCCACTTT.

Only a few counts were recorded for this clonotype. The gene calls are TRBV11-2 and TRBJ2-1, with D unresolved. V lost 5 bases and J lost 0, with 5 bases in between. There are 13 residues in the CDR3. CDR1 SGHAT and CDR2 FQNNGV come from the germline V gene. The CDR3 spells CASSPASYNEQFF. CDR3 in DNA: TGTGCCAGCAGCCCAGCCTCCTACAATGAGCAGTTCTTC.

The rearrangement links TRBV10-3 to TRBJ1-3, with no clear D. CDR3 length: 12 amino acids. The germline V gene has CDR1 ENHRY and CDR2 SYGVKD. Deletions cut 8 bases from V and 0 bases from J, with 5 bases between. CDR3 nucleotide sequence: TGTGCCATCGCAAGCTCTGGAAACACCATATATTTT. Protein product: CAIASSGNTIYF.